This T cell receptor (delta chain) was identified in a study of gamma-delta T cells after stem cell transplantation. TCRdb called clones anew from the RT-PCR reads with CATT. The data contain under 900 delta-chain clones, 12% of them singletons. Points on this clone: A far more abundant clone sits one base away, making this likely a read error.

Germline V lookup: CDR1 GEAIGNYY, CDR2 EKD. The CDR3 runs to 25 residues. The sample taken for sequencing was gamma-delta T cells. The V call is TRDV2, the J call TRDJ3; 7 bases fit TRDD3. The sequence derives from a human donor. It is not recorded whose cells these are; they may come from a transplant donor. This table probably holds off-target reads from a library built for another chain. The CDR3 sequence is CACDTVSGWGTPLRLSSWDARQMFF. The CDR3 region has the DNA TGTGCCTGTGACACCGTGAGTGGATGGGGGACCCCGCTTCGTTTATCGTCCTGGGACGCCCGACAGATGTTTTTC.